One and the same sample provided the 30 T cell receptor beta chains below, sequenced in a study of cytomegalovirus exposure and HLA in healthy donors. It was with 60 Vbeta and 13 Jbeta primers that the PCR ran. Sequencing was performed with immunoSEQ multiplex PCR; in TCRdb, only in-frame clones are kept and a portion is missing. The sample lists 270,000 or so clones; about nine tenths were seen once. The source material was PBMCs. The receptors were gathered from a girl under 10 years old in good health and CMV-seronegative.

As DNA, the CDR3 is TGTGCCATCAGTTCTAGGGACAGGGCGGACCAGCCCCAGCATTTT. It encodes CAISSRDRADQPQHF. The chain combines TRBV10-3 with TRBJ1-5, with 9 bases lining up with TRBD1. The germline CDR1 and CDR2 sequences are ENHRY and SYGVKD. V lost 5 bases, J lost 7 bases, and 9 bases stayed unmatched. CDR3 length: 15 residues.

The J gene is TRBJ1-2, the V gene TRBV2, with TRBD1 identical over 11 bases. The CDR3 is 13 amino acids. From germline, CDR1 is SNHLY and CDR2 FYNNEI. After removal of 10 bases from V and 7 bases from J, the junction contained 8 bases not matched to a gene. The CDR3 here is CATLAGTGGGYTF. CDR3 coding DNA: TGTGCCACCCTGGCCGGGACAGGGGGTGGCTACACCTTC.

The chain combines TRBV5-5 with TRBJ1-4; 9 nucleotides agree with TRBD1. Germline CDR1 SGHKS, CDR2 YYEKEE (reference sequence). The CDR3 loop spans 17 amino acids. Losses at the gene ends were 0 bases for V and 6 bases for J; bases not matched to a gene: 9. CDR3 sequence (DNA): TGTGCCAGCAGCTTGGCGACAGGGGGGCCATGGGATGAAAAACTGTTTTTT. Its protein product is CASSLATGGPWDEKLFF. Full variable domain (remainder filled in from reference TRBV5-5 and TRBJ1-4): DAGVTQSPTHLIKTRGQQVTLRCSPISGHKSVSWYQQVLGQGPQFIFQYYEKEERGRGNFPDRFSARQFPNYSSELNVNALLLGDSALYLCASSLATGGPWDEKLFFGSGTQLSVL.

The genes are TRBV6-6 and TRBJ2-1; 10 bases agree with TRBD2. This CDR3 region has 16 residues. Germline V lookup: CDR1 MNHNY, CDR2 SVGAGI (reference sequence). The trim removed 4 bases at V and 3 bases at J, leaving 6 bases unmatched. CDR3 nucleotide sequence: TGTGCCAGCAGTTCCAAGAGGACTAGCGGCTACAATGAGCAGTTCTTC. This gives the protein CASSSKRTSGYNEQFF.

The J gene is TRBJ2-7, the V gene TRBV11-2, with D perhaps TRBD1 (5 bases). The CDR3 totals 14 residues. The germline CDR1 and CDR2 sequences are SGHAT and FQNNGV. V gave up 5 bases and J gave up 1 base, with 12 bases separating them. In nucleotides, the CDR3 is TGTGCCAGCAGCCAAATTTCAGGGTCCTACGAGCAGTACTTC. This codes for CASSQISGSYEQYF.

The rearrangement uses TRBV6-5 and TRBJ1-3; D gene ambiguous. CDR3 size: 15 residues. CDR1 and CDR2 (germline): MNHEY, SVGAGI. The ends were cut back, 5 bases at V and 0 bases at J, with 11 bases in the middle. The CDR3 coding sequence is TGTGCCAGCAGTCGCGGGCCTAACTCTGGAAACACCATATATTTT. Protein sequence: CASSRGPNSGNTIYF.

The chain couples TRBV15 to TRBJ1-1; weak D call: TRBD1 (5 bases). The CDR3 runs 16 residues. The germline V and J ends were trimmed by 5 bases and 1 base, with 17 bases remaining between them. The germline gives CDR1 LNHNV, CDR2 YYDKDF (reference sequence). The CDR3 spells CATSPKIGTGNTEAFF. The CDR3 nucleotides are TGTGCCACCAGCCCCAAAATAGGAACAGGGAACACTGAAGCTTTCTTT. Supplemented by reference TRBV15 and TRBJ1-1, the full variable domain reads DAMVIQNPRYQVTQFGKPVTLSCSQTLNHNVMYWYQQKSSQAPKLLFHYYDKDFNNEADTPDNFQSRRPNTSFCFLDIRSPGLGDTAMYLCATSPKIGTGNTEAFFGQGTRLTVV.

The chain recombines TRBV30 with TRBJ2-1; 12 bases fit TRBD2. CDR1 GTSNPN and CDR2 SVGIG come from the germline V gene (reference sequence). J lost 0 bases, V lost 3 bases, and 24 bases had no gene match. This CDR3 contains 23 residues. CDR3: CAWSLTRASGRANVHPSYNEQFF. The DNA for the CDR3 is TGTGCCTGGAGCCTGACGAGGGCTAGCGGGAGGGCCAACGTCCACCCCTCCTACAATGAGCAGTTCTTC.

This rearrangement joins TRBV19 to TRBJ2-7; 12 positions agree with TRBD2. This CDR3 contains 15 residues. The germline CDR1 and CDR2 sequences are LNHDA and SQIVND (reference sequence). The J segment lost 5 bases and the V segment lost 4 bases, leaving 6 bases of the junction unmatched. The CDR3 reads CASSTQTSGRNEQYF. The CDR3 nucleotides are TGTGCCAGTAGTACCCAGACTAGCGGGAGAAACGAGCAGTACTTC.

This chain links TRBV6-5 with TRBJ2-5; 10 positions match TRBD1. The J call is doubtful: the DNA matches TRBJ2-7 better. The CDR3 has 15 residues. The V gene's germline CDR1 is MNHEY and CDR2 SVGAGI. The CDR3 DNA sequence: TGTGCCAGCAGCCACGGGACAGGGGTCAACAACGAGCAGTACTTC. Its translation: CASSHGTGVNNEQYF.

The CDR3 DNA follows: TGTGCCAGCAGACAGGGACTAGTCAACAATGAGCAGTTCTTC. Translated: CASRQGLVNNEQFF. This chain links TRBV27 with TRBJ2-1; 8 bases are a match to TRBD2. There are 14 residues in the CDR3. Germline assignment: CDR1 MNHEY and CDR2 SMNVEV (reference sequence). Trimming took 6 bases from V and 5 from J; bases not matched to a gene: 6.

The rearrangement links TRBV15 to TRBJ1-1; 8 nucleotides match TRBD1. CDR1 LNHNV and CDR2 YYDKDF come from the germline V gene (reference sequence). The CDR3 totals 16 residues. V shed 1 base, J shed 0 bases, and the junction held 4 bases outside the gene matches. CDR3 sequence: CATSRGAQGVNTEAFF. As DNA, the CDR3 is TGTGCCACCAGCAGAGGAGCACAGGGGGTGAACACTGAAGCTTTCTTT.

The chain couples TRBV6-6 to TRBJ1-2; the match to TRBD1 covers 8 bases. The V gene's germline CDR1 is MNHNY and CDR2 SVGAGI (reference sequence). The CDR3 runs to 13 residues. J lost 8 bases, V lost 4 bases, and 6 bases had no gene match. For the CDR3, the DNA is TGTGCCAGCAGTTCTCGGACAGGGTGGGGCTACACCTTC. This translates into CASSSRTGWGYTF.

The rearrangement joins TRBV10-3 to TRBJ2-5, with a tentative D call TRBD2 (6 bases). V lost 2 bases and J lost 5, with 18 bases in between. This CDR3 is 16 amino acids long. Per the germline V gene, CDR1 is ENHRY and CDR2 is SYGVKD. The CDR3 region has the DNA TGTGCCATCAGTGAGACTAGGAGGGGTGGAGGGGAGACCCAGTACTTC. It translates to CAISETRRGGGETQYF.

The V call is TRBV19, the J call TRBJ2-6, with no clear D. Per germline, CDR1 LNHDA and CDR2 SQIVND (reference sequence). The ends were cut back, 4 bases at V and 0 bases at J, with 7 bases in the middle. The CDR3 has 15 residues. The DNA of the CDR3 is TGTGCCAGTAGTAACCACAGCTCTGGGGCCAACGTCCTGACTTTC. It codes for CASSNHSSGANVLTF.

The chain links TRBV5-1 to TRBJ2-3; 8 positions agree with TRBD1. The CDR3 has 13 residues. Germline CDR1 and CDR2: SGHRS and YFSETQ. Trimming cost V 7 bases and J 2 bases; bases outside gene matches: 3. CDR3 sequence (DNA): TGCGCCAGCCAGGGACAGGTCACAGATACGCAGTATTTT. It encodes CASQGQVTDTQYF.

This clone was seen just once. The J gene is TRBJ2-3, the V gene TRBV10-1, with TRBD1 as a possible D gene (6 bases). CDR3 length: 14 residues. The V gene's germline CDR1 is WNHNN and CDR2 SYGVQD (reference sequence). V shed 7 bases and J shed 4 bases, with 15 bases lying between them. CDR3 nucleotide sequence: TGCGCCAGCAAGGCAGGGGAAGGGTCAGATACGCAGTATTTT. Protein product: CASKAGEGSDTQYF.

The chain carries TRBV11-2 and TRBJ1-4; 9 positions agree with TRBD1. Germline V gene sequence: CDR1 SGHAT, CDR2 FQNNGV. V was pared by 2 bases and J by 8 bases, with 3 bases of the junction left unmatched. CDR3 length equals 14 residues. In DNA, the CDR3 is TGTGCCAGCAGCTTAAGACAGGGGGGAGAAAAACTGTTTTTT. It encodes CASSLRQGGEKLFF.

The V call is TRBV19, the J call TRBJ1-6; 7 bases are shared with TRBD1. Germline values: CDR1 LNHDA, CDR2 SQIVND (reference sequence). The trim removed 9 bases at V and 10 bases at J, leaving 9 bases unmatched. The CDR3 runs 13 residues. The CDR3 DNA sequence: TGTGCCAGCGGCGACAGGGTAGAGTCACCCCTCCACTTT. It encodes CASGDRVESPLHF.

The V gene is TRBV6-5, the J gene TRBJ1-4; TRBD1 might be the D (5 bases). V lost 4 bases to trimming and J lost 7 bases, with 13 bases between them. The CDR3 has 14 residues. Germline CDR1 is MNHEY and CDR2 is SVGAGI. In nucleotides, the CDR3 is TGTGCCAGCAGTTCACAAACAGGTCTTGAAAAACTGTTTTTT. Translation gives CASSSQTGLEKLFF.

The chain couples TRBV10-3 to TRBJ2-5; the D gene is possibly TRBD1 (5 bases). The J call may not be correct, given that the DNA end is closer to TRBJ2-7. Germline V CDR1 and CDR2: ENHRY, SYGVKD. The CDR3 is 16 amino acids. CDR3 bases: TGTGCCATCAGTGTTGGCGGTGGGGCAGCTATCTACGAGCAGTACTTC. It translates to CAISVGGGAAIYEQYF.

This chain connects TRBV12-5 to TRBJ1-3, with unresolved D. CDR3 size: 19 residues. The germline V and J ends were trimmed by 0 bases and 2 bases, with 20 bases remaining between them. Germline CDR1 LGHNT, CDR2 FRNRAP. CDR3 residues: CASGLVGGVTGKTGNTIYF. CDR3 DNA: TGTGCTAGTGGTTTGGTCGGAGGTGTAACGGGGAAGACTGGAAACACCATATATTTT.

The rearrangement links TRBV29-1 to TRBJ2-3; 7 nucleotides match TRBD2. The germline V gene has CDR1 SQVTM and CDR2 ANQGSEA. V shed 7 bases and J 3 bases; nucleotides not matched to a gene: 4. The CDR3 is 12 residues long. The CDR3 coding sequence is TGCAGCGGGGAGGGGCTGACAGATACGCAGTATTTT. Amino acids: CSGEGLTDTQYF.

The CDR3: CASSLGLAGDEQYF. The CDR3 DNA reads as TGTGCCAGCAGCTTAGGCCTAGCGGGAGACGAGCAGTACTTC. The rearrangement uses TRBV7-2 and TRBJ2-7; 10 positions agree with TRBD2. This CDR3 has 14 residues. J lost 5 bases, V lost 1 base, and 2 bases had no gene match. Per the germline V gene, CDR1 is SGHTA and CDR2 is FQGNSA.

The chain carries TRBV11-2 and TRBJ2-1; 8 nucleotides agree with TRBD2. CDR3 length: 14 amino acids. V lost 5 bases to trimming and J lost 7 bases; unmatched junction nucleotides: 7. Germline V lookup: CDR1 SGHAT, CDR2 FQNNGV. In DNA form, the CDR3 reads TGTGCCAGCAGCCACGGGGGGGCCCTTAATGAGCAGTTCTTC. Residues: CASSHGGALNEQFF.

The chain has TRBV19 and TRBJ2-7, with 9 bases that match TRBD1. The CDR3 spans 14 residues. Germline CDR1 is LNHDA and CDR2 is SQIVND (reference sequence). Trimming took 6 bases from V and 6 from J; bases not matched to a gene: 9. The DNA of the CDR3 is TGTGCCAGTAGCGGGGGACAGGGATTCTCCGAGCAGTACTTC. This gives the protein CASSGGQGFSEQYF.

The chain links TRBV30 to TRBJ2-1, with TRBD2 as a possible D gene (6 bases). The V end lost 0 bases, the J end lost 7 bases, and 16 bases lay between the germline ends. The CDR3 loop spans 15 amino acids. Per germline, CDR1 GTSNPN and CDR2 SVGIG (reference sequence). The CDR3 is CAWSVRRGGGNEQFF. Written as DNA, the CDR3 is TGTGCCTGGAGTGTACGGCGGGGAGGTGGTAATGAGCAGTTCTTC.

This clone was recorded a few times. This chain links TRBV2 with TRBJ2-7, with 8 positions matching TRBD1. The junction had 11 bases not matched to a gene; V was cut back by 5 bases and J by 5 bases. This CDR3 is built from 15 residues. Germline assignment: CDR1 SNHLY and CDR2 FYNNEI. CDR3 sequence (DNA): TGTGCCAGCAGTACCGACAGGGGATCATCGAACGAGCAGTACTTC. Translated: CASSTDRGSSNEQYF.

Only a few counts were recorded for this clone. The CDR3: CASGGTGNQPQHF. The CDR3 coding sequence is TGTGCCAGTGGAGGGACAGGTAATCAGCCCCAGCATTTT. The rearrangement links TRBV19 to TRBJ1-5, with TRBD1 matching 8 bases. The length of the CDR3 is 13 residues. Germline V gives CDR1 LNHDA, CDR2 SQIVND (reference sequence). V gave up 8 bases and J gave up 4 bases; unmatched junction bases: 4.

V and J are TRBV7-8 and TRBJ2-4, with D possibly being TRBD2 (5 bases). V dropped 0 bases and J dropped 8 bases, with 20 bases sitting between them. CDR1 and CDR2 (germline): SGHVS, FQNEAQ. There are 17 residues in the CDR3. CDR3 amino acids: CASSLAYRGFQTDIQYF. The CDR3 coding sequence is TGTGCCAGCAGCTTAGCGTACAGAGGGTTTCAGACGGACATTCAGTACTTC. Filled out from reference TRBV7-8 and TRBJ2-4, the complete variable domain reads GAGVSQSPRYKVAKRGQDVALRCDPISGHVSLFWYQQALGQGPEFLTYFQNEAQLDKSGLPSDRFFAERPEGSVSTLKIQRTQQEDSAVYLCASSLAYRGFQTDIQYFGAGTRLSVL.